This record concerns one TCR beta chain sequence. Its antigen is not identified. This sample was taken from a study of OX40 agonist ivuxolimab in advanced cancers. Background on the study: Intravenous ivuxolimab at 0.01 to 10 mg/kg was given to patients every 2 weeks. Three patients showed partial responses: one hepatocellular carcinoma and two cutaneous melanoma cases.

Trimming removed 0 bases from V and 5 bases from J, with 7 bases in between. The germline V gene has CDR1 KGHSH and CDR2 LQKENI. CDR3 length equals 13 residues. Blood sampling took place at baseline, cycle 4 day 1, and cycle 7 day 1. Overall study results and limits: CD4+ and CD8+ T cells in blood underwent clonal expansion by week 6 at 0.1 to 3.0 mg/kg.

Method: immunoSEQ multiplex PCR; TCRdb's copy keeps in-frame clones and lacks some. Of around 53,000 clones listed, roughly three quarters are singletons. The sequenced sample was CD4+ or CD8+ T cells sorted from blood, obtained in a trial of the OX40 agonist ivuxolimab. The chain employs TRBV18 and TRBJ2-5; weak D call: TRBD2 (5 bases). The clonotype originates from an adult with an advanced solid tumor such as melanoma, head and neck, liver or kidney cancer. Here the CDR3 reads CASSPPPGETQYF. For the CDR3, the DNA is TGTGCCAGCTCACCACCGCCGGGGGAGACCCAGTACTTC.